This T cell receptor beta chain originates from a study of T cells expressing NK-cell markers. Study information: TCR beta repertoires came from sorted CD3+CD56+NKG2C+, CD3+CD56+NKG2C- and CD3+CD56-NKG2C+ T cells. HCMV seropositivity characterized most of the eight sequenced donors, and seronegativity one. Findings and caveats of the study: Where a handful of donors were concerned, these clonotypes also led the CD3+CD56-NKG2C+ fraction.

A remark on this clonotype: Its antigen is undetermined.

Germline V gene lookup returns CDR1 MNHEY and CDR2 SVGAGI. The CDR3 covers 15 residues. Libraries used 5'RACE template switching adding universal primer site and UMIs. TCRdb reprocessed the 5' RACE reads, keeping one entry per CDR3 protein, no DNA. Its listing shows about 460,000 distinct CDR3 sequences. The sequenced sample was blood T cells: a sorted CD56 or NKG2C T cell subset, CD4+ or CD8+ T cells, or bulk PBMC T cells (not recorded which). This chain uses TRBV6-5 with TRBJ2-1; TCRdb's D gene call, TRBD2, goes unchecked for lack of DNA. The receptor was derived from a woman aged 50 to 60 in good health. The CDR3 here is CASSSIATIYNEQFF.